Listed below are T cell receptor beta chains from one sample, sequenced in a study of OX40 agonist ivuxolimab in advanced cancers. The method was immunoSEQ multiplex PCR; TCRdb's version includes in-frame clones alone and lacks a portion of them. The data show 120,000 or so clones, with roughly nine tenths seen just once and less than 0.35% held by the top ten. The sequencing here drew on CD4+ or CD8+ T cells sorted from blood, taken in a trial of the OX40 agonist ivuxolimab. The receptors shown here come from an adult with an advanced solid tumor such as melanoma, head and neck, liver or kidney cancer. Both conserved end residues are part of each CDR3. The D gene is left open where the match is weak. Part of the rows lack a size; the others show once, few, many or a class for expanded clones.

D gene	V gene	clone size	J gene	CDR3 DNA	CDR3 protein
-	TRBV30	-	TRBJ2-1	TGTGCCGCCGATCCACCGATTTTTAAGGGGTACAATGAGCAGTTCTTC	CAADPPIFKGYNEQFF
TRBD1	TRBV7-3	-	TRBJ2-5	TGTGCCAGCAGCTTCCGGGACAGGGGGGAGACCCAGTACTTC	CASSFRDRGETQYF
TRBD1	TRBV5-1	-	TRBJ1-1	TGTGCCAGCAGCCCGACAGGGGTCGACACTGAAGCTTTCTTT	CASSPTGVDTEAFF
-	TRBV5-1	-	TRBJ1-2	TGCGCCAGCAGCTTGGAACCACAGGATGGCTACACCTTC	CASSLEPQDGYTF
-	TRBV4-3	-	TRBJ2-2	TGCGCCAGCAGCCAAGATCGTCTTAACACCGGGGAGCTGTTTTTT	CASSQDRLNTGELFF
-	TRBV4-3	few	TRBJ1-4	TGCGCCAGCAGCCAAATGACAGCCTCTGAAAAACTGTTTTTT	CASSQMTASEKLFF
-	TRBV27	once	TRBJ2-3	TGTGCCAGCAGTCCATCCCTTTCAGATACGCAGTATTTT	CASSPSLSDTQYF
-	TRBV5-8	-	TRBJ1-4	TGTGCCAGCAGCTCAACAGGGAGGCGGGATGAAAAACTGTTTTTT	CASSSTGRRDEKLFF
TRBD1	TRBV9	-	TRBJ1-6	TGTGCCAGCAGACAGGGGTATCCTAATTCACCCCTCCACTTT	CASRQGYPNSPLHF
TRBD2	TRBV13	-	TRBJ2-7	TGTGCCAGCAGCTTTTTTAGCGGGACTTCCTACGAGCAGTACTTC	CASSFFSGTSYEQYF
TRBD1	TRBV7-8	-	TRBJ1-5	TGTGCCAGCAGCTTAGGGGGGACAGCGGCCCTTCGGCCCCAGCATTTT	CASSLGGTAALRPQHF
-	TRBV10-3	-	TRBJ2-6	TGTGCCATCACGGCGGGGACCGCCGACTCTGGGGCCAACGTCCTGACTTTC	CAITAGTADSGANVLTF
-	TRBV5-1	-	TRBJ2-3	TGCGCCAGCAGCTTGGGGGACACCATCACAGATACGCAGTATTTT	CASSLGDTITDTQYF
-	TRBV4-2	-	TRBJ1-2	TGTGCCAGCAGCCACTCCCGGGGGACTAACTATGGCTACACCTTC	CASSHSRGTNYGYTF
-	TRBV6-5	-	TRBJ1-1	TGTGCCAGCAGTTACTCTCCAAGAATGAACACTGAAGCTTTCTTT	CASSYSPRMNTEAFF
TRBD2	TRBV6-5	-	TRBJ2-7	TGTGCCAGCAGCCGTACTAGCGGGAGATACGAGCAGTACTTC	CASSRTSGRYEQYF